This T cell receptor beta chain was observed in a study of control samples from healthy donors and cancer patients. The repertoire was sequenced with immunoSEQ multiplex PCR; TCRdb's copy has only in-frame clones and lacks some. The sample lists around 100,000 clones, approximately 90% occurring once. This clone was recorded only once. This CDR3 is built from 12 residues. V was trimmed by 3 bases and J by 7 bases, leaving 10 bases between them. Germline values: CDR1 LGHDT, CDR2 YNNKEL (reference sequence). The rearrangement uses TRBV3-1 (or the pseudogene TRBV3-2) and TRBJ2-7; D remains unclear. This TCR came from a man in his 60s with lung cancer. Sequencing was carried out using PBMCs. Written as DNA, the CDR3 is TGTGCCAGCAGCCAGGGCCTAGGAGAGCAGTACGTC. Translated, it gives CASSQGLGEQYV.